This TCR beta chain comes out of a study of T cells after yellow fever vaccination (dated by TCRdb to the late 2010s). Study-level background: Memory subsets (EM, EMRA, CM and Tscm) were sorted on a BD FACS Aria III using CD3, CD45RA, CCR7 and CD95 staining. Libraries from fractions with low cell numbers were prepared with the SMART-Seq v4 Ultra Low Input RNA kit. To follow T-cell clones before and after both primary and booster YFV17D yellow fever vaccination, bulk TCR alpha and beta repertoires underwent longitudinal sequencing. The cohort comprised two healthy male donors, one aged 18 to 30 and one aged 30 to 40 years. Bulk PBMC replicates and cell subsets were isolated from blood drawn at multiple timepoints before and after both primary and secondary immunization. Sorting of memory subsets took place on days 0, 15 and 45 and at 18 months after primary vaccination, as well as on days 0, 15 and 45 after the 30-year booster.

Via the germline V gene, CDR1 is MNHEY and CDR2 SVGAGI. The CDR3 goes from the cysteine to the phenylalanine over 13 residues. The kept DNA is CDR3 alone, 39 bases in frame from the first base. A distance of 11 bases separates the germline ends of V and J, which lose 6 bases and 6 bases respectively. TCR cDNA was made using 5'RACE template switching, a step that added a universal primer site and unique molecular identifiers. Priming of cDNA synthesis was performed from both the TCR alpha and TCR beta constant segments. Two PCR steps were used to amplify libraries, with sample barcodes and sequencing adapters being added in the second step. Libraries were sequenced on Illumina HiSeq 2500 (2x100 bp) or NovaSeq (2x150 bp). In the source study's methods: Reads were demultiplexed and collapsed into UMI consensus sequences with MIGEC, and V(D)J alignment was performed with MiXCR. Vaccine-responding clonotypes were defined with edgeR using replicate PBMC samples, requiring FDR below 0.01 and a log2 fold change above 5 up to day 15. Bulk clonotypes were assigned CD4 or CD8 identity according to which sequenced CD4 or CD8 repertoire held them at higher abundance. To estimate how each clone was distributed across memory phenotypes, clonotype frequencies in memory subsets were weighted by the numbers of FACS-sorted cells. The raw public reads went through TCRdb reprocessing: fastp at Q25, MiXCR clone calling, in-frame beta chains kept. Duplicate CDR3 protein sequences are folded into a single record with the most common DNA and genes. In this record, the V and J calls reflect TCRdb's handling and not the investigators' own analysis. The sample yields roughly 45,000 distinct CDR3 sequences; around 6.4% were counted once. About 10% of the sample comes from the top ten.

Points the paper makes about the study in general: A small share of clonotypes was detected in both CD4 and CD8 compartments, with the overlap likely arising from convergent recombination. Computational filtering was needed because FACS-sorted repertoires could contain abundant contaminating clonotypes from the bulk population. On day 0, almost all vaccine-responding clonotypes were below detection in the sorted memory subsets. Only a couple of donors were included in the study, so the extent to which the findings can be generalized is limited. Most clones expanded after primary vaccination were re-detected after the booster (96% of CD4 and approximately 85% of CD8), suggesting broad memory maintenance. Compared with the primary T-cell response, the secondary T-cell response was faster but weaker, reaching its peak on day 5 rather than on day 15.

This clonotype was observed many times. The input lacks base qualities; no much larger clone sits a single base away. The sample's treatment or condition, from its label and the paper: live attenuated yellow fever vaccine strain. A standard Ficoll-Paque protocol was used to isolate PBMCs from peripheral blood. The RNeasy Micro Kit was used to extract RNA from sorted memory subsets. This sequence originates from a man aged 25 to 45 who received the YFV17D yellow fever vaccine. This chain is built from TRBV6-5 and TRBJ2-2; there is no confident call for the D gene. This specimen consisted of PBMCs, either bulk or a sorted T-cell subset (CD4+, CD8+, memory, or dextramer-sorted; not recorded which), obtained 45 days after the yellow fever booster vaccination. CDR3 protein: CASRPLSPGELFF. The sequenced DNA is TGTGCCAGCAGGCCGTTAAGTCCCGGGGAGCTGTTTTTT.